These 26 T cell receptor beta chains were sequenced from one sample in a study of blood T cell repertoires in COVID-19. TCRdb keeps only in-frame clones here, not all; method: immunoSEQ multiplex PCR. The sample has 270,000 or so clones, approximately 90% seen once. The sample consisted of PBMCs or T cells enriched from blood (not recorded which). The receptor set was obtained from a woman aged 25 to 39 with acute COVID-19.

The V and J genes are TRBV27 and TRBJ2-7; D may be TRBD1 (5 bases). V gave up 3 bases and J gave up 7 bases, with 19 bases separating them. In germline, CDR1 is MNHEY, CDR2 SMNVEV (reference sequence). The CDR3 runs 15 residues. CDR3 residues: CASSFFTGPGQEQYF. The CDR3 DNA is TGTGCCAGCAGTTTTTTTACAGGCCCTGGTCAAGAGCAGTACTTC.

V usage is TRBV19 and J usage is TRBJ2-7; D perhaps matches TRBD2 (6 bases). Germline V lookup: CDR1 LNHDA, CDR2 SQIVND (reference sequence). The CDR3 runs 11 residues. V was cut by 8 bases and J by 4 bases, with 9 bases left in between. The CDR3 is CASHSGYEQYF. The CDR3 coding sequence is TGTGCCAGTCATAGCGGATACGAGCAGTACTTC.

The chain uses TRBV7-8 and TRBJ1-6; no firm D call. This CDR3 spans 16 amino acids. Germline CDR1 SGHVS, CDR2 FQNEAQ. Trimming took off 1 base at V and 0 bases at J, with 7 bases between the two ends. The chain's CDR3 is CASSLELISYNSPLHF. The CDR3 DNA reads TGTGCCAGCAGCTTAGAACTTATCTCCTATAATTCACCCCTCCACTTT.

This chain uses TRBV19 with TRBJ2-7, with D uncertain. The germline CDR1 and CDR2 sequences are LNHDA and SQIVND (reference sequence). The CDR3 is 14 amino acids. V was shortened by 5 bases and J by 0 bases, with 11 bases between the two germline ends. CDR3 sequence (DNA): TGTGCCAGTAGTTCGTACAGTGGCTCCTACGAGCAGTACTTC. This gives the protein CASSSYSGSYEQYF.

This clone was recorded many times. The chain couples TRBV6-1 to TRBJ2-5, with 12 bases matching TRBD2. Germline V CDR1 and CDR2: MNHNS, SASEGT. Trimming removed 2 bases from V and 2 bases from J; junction bases left unmatched: 0. CDR3 size: 15 residues. CDR3 DNA: TGTGCCAGCAGTGAACTAGCGGGAGGGCAAGAGACCCAGTACTTC. Amino acids: CASSELAGGQETQYF.

This clone was picked up one time. The chain couples TRBV9 to TRBJ1-3; weak D call: TRBD1 (5 bases). Germline-derived CDR1 and CDR2 are SGDLS and YYNGEE. The CDR3 sequence is 18 residues long. Trimming took 0 bases from V and 0 from J, leaving 16 bases between them. CDR3 sequence reads: CASSVATGGMPSGNTIYF. The CDR3 region has the DNA TGTGCCAGCAGCGTAGCTACGGGGGGGATGCCCTCTGGAAACACCATATATTTT.

This clone has more than one count but fewer than ten. J is TRBJ2-7 and V is TRBV7-9, with 7 bases that match TRBD1. V lost 5 bases and J lost 2; bases outside the gene matches: 9. CDR1 and CDR2 (germline): SEHNR, FQNEAQ (reference sequence). The CDR3 extends over 15 amino acids. CDR3 in amino acids: CASSPKTGSAYEQYF. The CDR3 DNA follows: TGTGCCAGCAGCCCTAAGACAGGGTCGGCCTACGAGCAGTACTTC.

This clone was seen only once. The CDR3 nucleotides read TGTGCCGGGGGCTTTAATCAGCCCCAGCATTTT. Protein sequence: CAGGFNQPQHF. The chain recombines TRBV28 with TRBJ1-5, with D possibly TRBD1 on 6 matching bases. V gave up 11 bases and J gave up 4 bases, with 9 bases separating them. Per the germline V gene, CDR1 is MDHEN and CDR2 is SYDVKM. This CDR3 region has 11 residues.

The CDR3 DNA is TGTGCCAGCCGCGGACGGGAGCCTGGAAACACCATATATTTT. Translated: CASRGREPGNTIYF. This chain uses TRBV28 with TRBJ1-3; D not certain. There are 14 residues in the CDR3. Germline V lookup: CDR1 MDHEN, CDR2 SYDVKM. Trimming took 8 bases from V and 2 from J, leaving 13 bases between them.

The chain carries TRBV28 and TRBJ1-4; 10 nucleotides match TRBD1. The germline gives CDR1 MDHEN, CDR2 SYDVKM. Trimming removed 6 bases from V and 5 bases from J; junction bases left unmatched: 6. The CDR3 has 15 amino acids. CDR3 in DNA: TGTGCCAGCAGCCACTCGACAGGGGGCAATGAAAAACTGTTTTTT. Its protein product is CASSHSTGGNEKLFF.

The count of this clone is one. This chain joins TRBV28 and TRBJ2-7; 8 bases are shared with TRBD1. Germline CDR1 and CDR2: MDHEN and SYDVKM. The V segment lost 6 bases and the J segment 4 bases; nucleotides outside the gene matches: 11. The CDR3 contains 15 residues. CDR3 loop: CASRSTGGMTYEQYF. In DNA form, the CDR3 reads TGTGCCAGCAGGTCTACAGGGGGGATGACGTACGAGCAGTACTTC.

The sample holds a few counts of this clone. The V and J genes are TRBV2 and TRBJ2-5, with 8 bases fitting TRBD1. In germline, CDR1 is SNHLY, CDR2 FYNNEI. J lost 1 base, V lost 6 bases, and 7 bases had no gene match. This CDR3 contains 15 residues. DNA of the CDR3: TGTGCCAGCAGCCCCAGGGGGCAGGCCCAAGAGACCCAGTACTTC. Translated, it gives CASSPRGQAQETQYF.

The V call is TRBV19, the J call TRBJ2-1; TRBD2 might be the D (5 bases). CDR3 length: 16 residues. The V end lost 1 base, the J end lost 0 bases, and 10 bases lay between the germline ends. CDR1 LNHDA and CDR2 SQIVND come from the germline V gene (reference sequence). The CDR3 region is CASSIASGHSYNEQFF. CDR3 DNA: TGTGCCAGTAGTATAGCCAGCGGCCACTCCTACAATGAGCAGTTCTTC.

V gene TRBV15 combines with J gene TRBJ1-4, with D possibly TRBD1 on 6 matching bases. The CDR3 spans 15 residues. Germline values: CDR1 LNHNV, CDR2 YYDKDF (reference sequence). The V gene lost 0 bases and the J gene lost 7 bases, with 12 bases spanning the gap. This CDR3 reads CATSRDDQGSEKLFF. In nucleotides, the CDR3 is TGTGCCACCAGCAGAGATGATCAGGGGAGTGAAAAACTGTTTTTT.

The chain joins TRBV19 to TRBJ2-7; 10 positions match TRBD1. V trimming: 4 bases; J trimming: 5 bases; junction bases outside the gene matches: 8. This CDR3 region has 15 residues. The V gene's germline CDR1 is LNHDA and CDR2 SQIVND (reference sequence). The CDR3 loop is CASSTLGTGADEQYF. The CDR3 DNA follows: TGTGCCAGTAGTACCCTGGGGACAGGGGCTGACGAGCAGTACTTC.

The chain employs TRBV27 and TRBJ1-1; D perhaps matches TRBD1 (5 bases). V gave up 3 bases and J gave up 11 bases, with 19 bases separating them. The CDR3 covers 14 residues. Per the germline V gene, CDR1 is MNHEY and CDR2 is SMNVEV (reference sequence). Here the CDR3 reads CASSLGREPIVAFF. The CDR3 region has the DNA TGTGCCAGCAGTTTGGGGCGGGAGCCCATCGTGGCTTTCTTT.

This chain uses TRBV19 with TRBJ2-2; D is perhaps TRBD2 (6 bases). The CDR3 totals 12 residues. Germline lookup yields CDR1 LNHDA and CDR2 SQIVND (reference sequence). V lost 7 bases and J lost 6, with 9 bases in between. The CDR3: CASMEGAGELFF. The DNA for the CDR3 is TGTGCCAGTATGGAGGGAGCCGGGGAGCTGTTTTTT.

V is TRBV6-5 and J is TRBJ1-1; 9 bases are shared with TRBD1. CDR1 is MNHEY, CDR2 SVGAGI, per germline. The CDR3 is made up of 14 amino acids. V shed 6 bases and J 4 bases; nucleotides not matched to a gene: 6. The CDR3 here is CASRTGGRVTEAFF. CDR3 coding DNA: TGTGCCAGCAGGACAGGGGGTAGAGTCACTGAAGCTTTCTTT.

V usage is TRBV19 and J usage is TRBJ2-1; D unresolved. Trimming removed 3 bases from V and 4 bases from J, with 7 bases in between. CDR1 is LNHDA, CDR2 SQIVND, per germline (reference sequence). This CDR3 has 13 amino acids. The CDR3 region has the DNA TGTGCCAGTAGTATCCCAAATTACAATGAGCAGTTCTTC. This gives the protein CASSIPNYNEQFF.

This clone occurred a few times. The rearrangement uses TRBV10-3 and TRBJ1-1; TRBD1 matches at 10 bases. The CDR3 length is 14 residues. Germline CDR1 reads ENHRY; CDR2 reads SYGVKD. V trimming: 5 bases; J trimming: 3 bases; junction bases outside the gene matches: 3. CDR3 DNA: TGTGCCATCAGTACCGGACAGGGGGACACTGAAGCTTTCTTT. Its protein is CAISTGQGDTEAFF.

The chain carries TRBV29-1 and TRBJ2-7, with D possibly being TRBD1 (6 bases). CDR1 and CDR2 (germline): SQVTM, ANQGSEA. The CDR3 is made up of 11 amino acids. Between the trimmed V and J ends, which lost 6 bases and 5 bases, there was a span of 11 bases. The CDR3 region has the DNA TGCAGCGTCCAAAGGGGGAACGAGCAGTACTTC. Amino acid sequence: CSVQRGNEQYF.

The rearrangement joins TRBV4-3 to TRBJ2-7; D is possibly TRBD2 (5 bases). The V gene's germline CDR1 is LGHNA and CDR2 YSLEER. CDR3 length: 15 residues. V was pared by 2 bases and J by 6 bases, with 17 bases between. The CDR3 DNA is TGCGCCAGCAGCCAAATCCTCGAGGGAAGTTTCGAGCAGTACTTC. Translation gives CASSQILEGSFEQYF.

This chain uses TRBV7-8 with TRBJ1-5, with 7 bases that match TRBD1. Trimming removed 2 bases from V and 11 bases from J; junction bases left unmatched: 12. This CDR3 spans 15 amino acids. CDR1 and CDR2 from the germline V gene are SGHVS and FQNEAQ. CDR3 region: CASSLNGQALGAQHF. CDR3 in DNA: TGTGCCAGCAGCTTAAACGGACAGGCCCTAGGAGCCCAGCATTTT.

The chain uses TRBV28 and TRBJ1-6; unclear D gene. The CDR3 covers 12 residues. Germline V gene data show CDR1 as MDHEN and CDR2 as SYDVKM. Between the trimmed V and J ends, which lost 7 bases and 18 bases, there was a span of 19 bases. The chain's CDR3 is CASTTADTPSHF. The CDR3 bases are TGTGCCAGCACCACCGCGGATACCCCGAGCCACTTT.

This clone has only a few counts. The chain couples TRBV5-5 to TRBJ1-2; 9 bases agree with TRBD1. Germline CDR1 SGHKS, CDR2 YYEKEE (reference sequence). Trimming removed 4 bases from V and 3 bases from J; junction bases left unmatched: 7. CDR3 length: 15 residues. The CDR3 region is CASSKRTGEDYGYTF. Written as DNA, the CDR3 is TGTGCCAGCAGCAAGAGGACAGGGGAGGACTATGGCTACACCTTC.

The chain links TRBV5-8 to TRBJ1-1; no definite D call. The CDR3 is made up of 13 amino acids. Between the trimmed V and J ends, which lost 6 bases and 2 bases, there was a span of 11 bases. Germline V gene sequence: CDR1 SGHTS, CDR2 YDEGEE. The CDR3 loop reads CASNIQINTEAFF. The CDR3, as DNA: TGTGCCAGCAACATACAGATAAACACTGAAGCTTTCTTT.